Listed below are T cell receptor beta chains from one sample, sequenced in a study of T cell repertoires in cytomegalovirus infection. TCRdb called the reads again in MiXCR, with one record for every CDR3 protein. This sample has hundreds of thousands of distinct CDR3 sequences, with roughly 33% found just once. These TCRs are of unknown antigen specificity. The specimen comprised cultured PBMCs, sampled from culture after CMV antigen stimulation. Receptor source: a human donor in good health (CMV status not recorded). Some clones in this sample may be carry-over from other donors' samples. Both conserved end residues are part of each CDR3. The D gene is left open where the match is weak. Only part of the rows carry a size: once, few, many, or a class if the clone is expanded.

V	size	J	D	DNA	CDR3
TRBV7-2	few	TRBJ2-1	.	TGTGCCAGCAGCCGAGGTACGAACTGGGACGATCTTCAATTCGTCGGCTCCTACAATGAGCAGTTCTTC	CASSRGTNWDDLQFVGSYNEQFF
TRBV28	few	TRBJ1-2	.	TGTGCCAGCACCTTGGGACTAAACTATGGCTACACCTTC	CASTLGLNYGYTF
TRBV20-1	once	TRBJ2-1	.	TGCAGTGCTAGAGATGCGATTGGCGGGATCGGGAACAATGAGCAGTTCTTC	CSARDAIGGIGNNEQFF
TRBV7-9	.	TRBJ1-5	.	TGTGCCAGCAGCGCCCATGGGCAGCCCCAGCATTTT	CASSAHGQPQHF
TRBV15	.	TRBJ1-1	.	TGTGCCACCAGCAGAGATCCAGGGGCGAACACTGAAGCTTTCTTT	CATSRDPGANTEAFF
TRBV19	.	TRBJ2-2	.	TGTGCCAGTAGGAGACAGTACGGGGAGCTGTTTTTT	CASRRQYGELFF
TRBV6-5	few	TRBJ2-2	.	TGTGCCAGCAGTTACCAGAGACCGAACACCGGGGAGCTGTTTTTT	CASSYQRPNTGELFF
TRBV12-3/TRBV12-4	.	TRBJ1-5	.	TGTGCCAGCAGTTTCGGGGAGGTCGGCAATCAGCCCCAGCATTTT	CASSFGEVGNQPQHF
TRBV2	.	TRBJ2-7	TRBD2	TGTGCCAGCAGCGGAGGAGGGACTAGCGGGAGGCCCTACGAGCAGTACTTC	CASSGGGTSGRPYEQYF
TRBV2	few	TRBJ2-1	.	TGTGCCAGCAGTGAAAACACCTACAATGAGCAGTTCTTC	CASSENTYNEQFF
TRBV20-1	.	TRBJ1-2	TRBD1	TGCAGTGCTAGAGATTGGGACAGGGATCGGGACTATGGCTACACCTTC	CSARDWDRDRDYGYTF
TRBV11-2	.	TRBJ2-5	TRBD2	TGTGCCAGCAGTCGGGGGGTCGCCGAGACCCAGTACTTC	CASSRGVAETQYF
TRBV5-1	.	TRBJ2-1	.	TGCGCCAGCAGCTTGCGGTCTGGCAGTGAGCAGTTCTTC	CASSLRSGSEQFF
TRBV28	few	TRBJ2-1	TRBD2	TGTGCCAGCAGTTTAATCCACCGGGGTTTCCTCAAAACTAGCGGCGTCAGTAATGAGCAGTTCTTC	CASSLIHRGFLKTSGVSNEQFF
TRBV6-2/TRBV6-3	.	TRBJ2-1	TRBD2	TGTGCCAGCAGTTACTCGAGAGCGGGAGGGCCGAGGGAGCAGTTCTTC	CASSYSRAGGPREQFF
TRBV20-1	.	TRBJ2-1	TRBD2	TGCAGTGCTAGACGGACTAGTGGGTCCAATGAGCAGTTCTTC	CSARRTSGSNEQFF
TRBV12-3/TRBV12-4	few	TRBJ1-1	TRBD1	TGTGCCAGCCCGGGGACAGGGGGCTTTGAAGCTTTCTTT	CASPGTGGFEAFF
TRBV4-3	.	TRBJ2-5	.	TGCGCCAGCAGCCAAGATTCAAGGGGGACTCAGTACTTC	CASSQDSRGTQYF
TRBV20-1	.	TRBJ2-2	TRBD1	TGCAGTGCTAGAGACCTGACAGGGTTAATCTTCGCCGGGGAGCTGTTTTTT	CSARDLTGLIFAGELFF
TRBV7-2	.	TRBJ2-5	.	TGTGCCAGCAGCTTAGCGGGGGCGGGAGATGGGACCCAGTACTTC	CASSLAGAGDGTQYF
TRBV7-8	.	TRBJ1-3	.	TGTGCCAGCAGCTTTTCTTGGGGAATCGGGTCGGGAAACACCATATATTTT	CASSFSWGIGSGNTIYF
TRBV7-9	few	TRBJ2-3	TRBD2	TGTGCCAGCAGCCCGACTAGCGGAGGGGATACGCAGTATTTT	CASSPTSGGDTQYF
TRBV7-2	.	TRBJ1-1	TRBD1	TGTGCCAGCAGCCTCGACAGGGTCGGGGGAGCTTTCTTT	CASSLDRVGGAFF
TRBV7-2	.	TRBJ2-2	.	TGTGCCAGCAGCTTCGAAAGGAACACCGGGGAGCTGTGTTTT	CASSFERNTGELCF
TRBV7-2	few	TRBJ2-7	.	TGTGCCAGCAGCCCAGCCCCGGGGCGCCCCGAGCAGTACTTC	CASSPAPGRPEQYF
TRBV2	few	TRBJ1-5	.	TGTGCCAGCAGTGAAGCGCCAGGGGTTGGCAATCAGCCCCAGCATTTT	CASSEAPGVGNQPQHF
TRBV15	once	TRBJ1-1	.	TGTGCCACCGGCCCCAGGGTGAACACTGAAGCTTTCTTT	CATGPRVNTEAFF
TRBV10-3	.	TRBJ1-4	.	TGTGCCATCAGCAGCCGGGACGGAATAAGGGCTAATGAAAAACTGTTTTTT	CAISSRDGIRANEKLFF
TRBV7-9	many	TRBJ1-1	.	TGTGCCAGCAGTTTGAGTAACACTGAAGCTTTCTTT	CASSLSNTEAFF
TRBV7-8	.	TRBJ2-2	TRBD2	TGTGCCAGCAGCTTCACTAGCGGGACCGGGGAGCTGTTTTTT	CASSFTSGTGELFF
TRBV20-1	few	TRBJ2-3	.	TGCAGTGCTAGAGATCCAGCAGGGGGGGCCACAGATACGCAGTATTTT	CSARDPAGGATDTQYF
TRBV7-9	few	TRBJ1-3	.	TGTGCCAGCAGACTACGTGGAGCTGGAAACACCATATATTTT	CASRLRGAGNTIYF
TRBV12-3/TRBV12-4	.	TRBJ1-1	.	TGTGCCAGCAGCCGCGGACAGAGGAACACTGAAGCTTTCTTT	CASSRGQRNTEAFF
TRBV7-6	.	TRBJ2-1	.	TGTGCCAGCGGCTCTGGCTACAATGAGCAGTTCTTC	CASGSGYNEQFF
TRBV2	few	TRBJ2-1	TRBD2	TGTGCCAGCAGGGTTTCTAGCGGGCCCTACAATGAGCAGTTCTTC	CASRVSSGPYNEQFF
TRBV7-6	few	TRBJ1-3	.	TGTGCCAGCAGCCCAAGCTTAGCCGGGGGAAACACCATATATTTT	CASSPSLAGGNTIYF
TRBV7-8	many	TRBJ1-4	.	TGTGCCAGCAGCCCGCGGGCCCGGAGGAACGAAAAACTGTTTTTT	CASSPRARRNEKLFF
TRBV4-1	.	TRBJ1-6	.	TGCGCCAGCAGCCAAGCGAGGGATTCACCCCTCCACTTT	CASSQARDSPLHF
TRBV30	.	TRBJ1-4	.	TGTGCCTGGAGTGTACCTATGGAAAAACTGTTTTTT	CAWSVPMEKLFF
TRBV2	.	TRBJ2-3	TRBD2	TGTGCCAGCAGTGAAGGGCTAGCGGGAGGGCCCGGGACAGATACGCAGTATTTT	CASSEGLAGGPGTDTQYF
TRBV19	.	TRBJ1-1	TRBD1	TGTGCCAGTAGTATAAGGGACAGGGAAGCTTTCTTT	CASSIRDREAFF
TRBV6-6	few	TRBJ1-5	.	TGTGCCAGCAGACGTTTCGGACCGGAGCTTGGCAATCAGCCCCAGCATTTT	CASRRFGPELGNQPQHF
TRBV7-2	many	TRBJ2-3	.	TGTGCCAGCAGCTTACTTGATACGCAGTATTTT	CASSLLDTQYF
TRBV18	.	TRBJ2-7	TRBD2	TGTGCCAGCTCACCTTCTAGCGGAGAGGAGTACTTC	CASSPSSGEEYF
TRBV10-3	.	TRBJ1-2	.	TGTGCCATCAGTGTAGGGGGAGTCAGCTATGGCTACACCTTC	CAISVGGVSYGYTF
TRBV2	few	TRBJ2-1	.	TGTGCCAGCAGTGGTCCCCCCCACAATGAGCAGTTCTTC	CASSGPPHNEQFF
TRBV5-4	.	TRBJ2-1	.	TGTGCCAGCAGCTCACCCGGGACTCAAAATGAGCAGTTCTTC	CASSSPGTQNEQFF
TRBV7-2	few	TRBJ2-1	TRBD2	TGTGCCAGCAGCTATCGAAGCGGACTAGCGGGAGATGAGCAGTTCTTC	CASSYRSGLAGDEQFF
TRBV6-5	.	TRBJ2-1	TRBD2	TGTGCCAGCAGTTACTCGTGGATGGGGGAGGGCCTTAACTTCTCCTACAATGAGCAGTTCTTC	CASSYSWMGEGLNFSYNEQFF
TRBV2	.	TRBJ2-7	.	TGTGCCAGCAAAAGGTGGGGAACCTACGAGCAGTACTTC	CASKRWGTYEQYF
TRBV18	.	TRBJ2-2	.	TGTGCCAGCTCACCACCAGAGGCAGCGAACACCGGGGAGCTGTTTTTT	CASSPPEAANTGELFF
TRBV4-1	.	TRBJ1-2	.	TGCGCCAGCAGCCAAGATTTAAACAGAAGATATGGCTACACCTTC	CASSQDLNRRYGYTF
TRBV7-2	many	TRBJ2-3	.	TGTGCCAGGGGGGCGGGATCGGTAGATACGCAGTATTTT	CARGAGSVDTQYF
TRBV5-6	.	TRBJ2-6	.	TGTGCCAGCAGCCCCCCCCGGGCCAACGTCCTGACTTTC	CASSPPRANVLTF
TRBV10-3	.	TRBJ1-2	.	TGTGCCATTCGGACGCCTAACTATGGCTACACCTTC	CAIRTPNYGYTF
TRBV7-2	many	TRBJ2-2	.	TGTGCCAGCAGCCCGACAAGGGTGAACACCGGGGAGCTGTTTTTT	CASSPTRVNTGELFF
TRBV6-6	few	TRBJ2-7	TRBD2	TGTGCCACCCGACGGGGGGTCTACGAGCAGTACTTC	CATRRGVYEQYF
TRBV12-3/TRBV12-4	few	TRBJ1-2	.	TGTGCCAGCAGTTTTGATTCTATGGACGGCTACACCTTC	CASSFDSMDGYTF
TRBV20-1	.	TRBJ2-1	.	TGCAGTGCTAGAGTACTAAACAATGAGCAGTTCTTC	CSARVLNNEQFF
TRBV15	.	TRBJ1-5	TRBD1	TGTGCCACCAGCAGAGATGTTGGGGACAGGGGGCCGGTTCAGCCCCAGCATTTT	CATSRDVGDRGPVQPQHF